The entry that follows covers one TCR beta chain sequence. Antigen specificity is unknown. The sample originates from a study of T cell responses to AZD1222 COVID-19 vaccine. General study results and limits: The study found vaccine-associated CD4 TCRs spanning spike, dominant at 160-218 and 743-854. A mostly white British donor set with more females was recruited, and clonal diversity was possibly underestimated. The repertoires were collected only after the peak T cell response.

Pooling covered second doses at about 4 or about 12 weeks. Generated by immunoSEQ multiplex PCR, the TCRdb table keeps only in-frame clones and is missing some. The sample gives about 120,000 clones, about 93% of which show up once; 5% is in the top ten. The CDR3 is 14 residues long. V was pared by 0 bases and J by 4 bases, with 9 bases between. The germline V gene has CDR1 SGHAT and CDR2 FQNNGV. The sample was peripheral blood, taken 28 days after the second AZD1222 dose. This TCR came from an adult who received the AZD1222 COVID-19 vaccine. The V call is TRBV11-2, the J call TRBJ1-1, with D hard to call. This chain's CDR3 is CASSLDGLPTEAFF. The CDR3 DNA is TGTGCCAGCAGCTTAGACGGCCTGCCCACTGAAGCTTTCTTT. The variable domain in full, completed from reference TRBV11-2 and TRBJ1-1, reads EAGVAQSPRYKIIEKRQSVAFWCNPISGHATLYWYQQILGQGPKLLIQFQNNGVVDDSQLPKDRFSAERLKGVDSTLKIQPAKLEDSAVYLCASSLDGLPTEAFFGQGTRLTVV.